The 29 T cell receptor beta chains presented below share a single source sample, sequenced in a study of breast tumors, draining lymph nodes, adjacent tissues. Axillary draining lymph nodes of breast cancer patients supplied the node samples. TCRdb itself ran the multiplex PCR reads through MiXCR, one entry per CDR3 protein. The data contain under 150,000 distinct CDR3 sequences, just under 20% of them seen just once; the ten biggest clones take up 3.5% to 4.5%. Sequences were obtained from axillary lymph node tissue. These receptors were collected from a female donor with breast cancer. Some clones in this sample may be carry-over from other donors' samples.

This clonotype was detected a few times. J is TRBJ2-1 and V is TRBV27, with 8 bases identical to TRBD2. CDR1 and CDR2 from the germline V gene are MNHEY and SMNVEV (reference sequence). The CDR3 has 17 residues. V trimming: 3 bases; J trimming: 2 bases; junction bases outside the gene matches: 9. The CDR3 here is CASSFYLSGGTYNEQFF. The CDR3 coding sequence is TGTGCCAGCAGTTTCTACCTCTCGGGGGGGACCTACAATGAGCAGTTCTTC.

This clonotype was recorded many times. This chain connects TRBV24-1 to TRBJ2-2; D might be TRBD1 or TRBD2, each matching 5 bases. The CDR3 contains 14 residues. Germline V gives CDR1 KGHDR, CDR2 SFDVKD. With 4 bases removed from V and 5 bases from J, the gap between germline ends came to 10 bases. The CDR3 spells CATSEGRVTGELFF. The DNA of the CDR3 is TGTGCCACCAGTGAGGGGCGGGTGACCGGGGAGCTGTTTTTT.

Ten or more counts support this clonotype. This rearrangement joins TRBV6-5 to TRBJ2-3; no reliable D call. CDR1 and CDR2 from the germline V gene are MNHEY and SVGAGI. The V end was cut by 2 bases, the J end by 2 bases, with 8 bases between. The CDR3 contains 14 residues. The CDR3 reads CASSYRANTDTQYF. DNA of the CDR3: TGTGCCAGCAGTTACAGGGCAAACACAGATACGCAGTATTTT.

As regards this clonotype: A much more abundant neighbour one base away suggests this may be a read error. The V gene is TRBV7-2, the J gene TRBJ2-1, with D perhaps matching TRBD2 (6 bases). Germline V CDR1 and CDR2: SGHTA, FQGNSA. V was trimmed by 5 bases and J by 9 bases, leaving 17 bases between them. The CDR3 sequence is 14 residues long. In DNA, the CDR3 is TGTGCCAGCAGCACAAGACTAGTTGCGAGTGAGCAGTTCTTC. This encodes CASSTRLVASEQFF. The entire variable domain, with the rest obtained from reference TRBV7-2 and TRBJ2-1, is as follows: GAGVSQSPSNKVTEKGKDVELRCDPISGHTALYWYRQSLGQGLEFLIYFQGNSAPDKSGLPSDRFSAERTGGSVSTLTIQRTQQEDSAVYLCASSTRLVASEQFFGPGTRLTVL.

Many counts were recorded for this clonotype. The chain joins TRBV20-1 to TRBJ2-5; 14 bases are shared with TRBD2. CDR1 is DFQATT and CDR2 is SNEGSKA in the germline V gene (reference sequence). With V trimmed by 6 bases and J by 2 bases, 5 bases remained unmatched. The CDR3 has 15 amino acids. In nucleotides, the CDR3 is TGCAGTGCCAAGACTAGCGGGAGGGGGCAAGAGACCCAGTACTTC. It yields the protein CSAKTSGRGQETQYF.

Worth noting for this clonotype: A much larger clone sits a single nucleotide away, making a read error possible. The gene calls are TRBV6-5 and TRBJ2-3, with D tentatively TRBD1 (6 bases). CDR3 length equals 13 residues. Germline V gives CDR1 MNHEY, CDR2 SVGAGI. V lost 6 bases and J 4 bases, leaving 11 bases between the germline ends. The CDR3 nucleotides are TGTGCCAGCAGCTGGGACACCTCAGATACGCAGTATTTT. This codes for CASSWDTSDTQYF.

Comments on this clonotype: This clone may be a read error of a much larger clone one base away. The genes are TRBV12-3 or TRBV12-4 and TRBJ2-5; TRBD2 agrees at 10 bases. The CDR3 covers 16 residues. Trimming at V came to 0 bases and at J to 1 base, leaving 2 bases not matched to a gene. The CDR3 nucleotides are TGTGCCAGCAGTTTAGCGGTAGCGGGGGGCCAAGAGACCCAGTACTTC. Its translation is CASSLAVAGGQETQYF.

The sample holds a few counts of this clonotype. This chain links TRBV28 with TRBJ2-7; TRBD1 or TRBD2 may be the D gene (5 bases each). CDR3 length: 15 amino acids. The germline V and J ends were trimmed by 6 bases and 0 bases, with 15 bases remaining between them. Looked up from germline, CDR1 is MDHEN and CDR2 is SYDVKM. This chain's CDR3 is CASSLGDESSYEQYF. CDR3 bases: TGTGCCAGCAGCCTGGGGGACGAGAGCTCCTACGAGCAGTACTTC. The full variable domain, with the rest looked up from reference TRBV28 and TRBJ2-7, is DVKVTQSSRYLVKRTGEKVFLECVQDMDHENMFWYRQDPGLGLRLIYFSYDVKMKEKGDIPEGYSVSREKKERFSLILESASTNQTSMYLCASSLGDESSYEQYFGPGTRLTVT.

This clonotype was detected ten times or more. This chain links TRBV10-3 with TRBJ2-2; 10 bases map to TRBD2. V lost 2 bases, J lost 6 bases, and 6 bases stayed unmatched. The germline V gene has CDR1 ENHRY and CDR2 SYGVKD. The CDR3 extends over 16 amino acids. The CDR3 sequence is CAISEMSSGSSGELFF. In DNA form, the CDR3 reads TGTGCCATCAGTGAGATGTCTAGCGGGAGTTCCGGGGAGCTGTTTTTT.

This clonotype was picked up many times. This chain connects TRBV4-1 to TRBJ2-5; 8 positions agree with TRBD1. The trim removed 2 bases at V and 1 base at J, leaving 12 bases unmatched. The CDR3 consists of 18 residues. The germline V gene encodes CDR1 MGHRA and CDR2 YSYEKL. DNA of the CDR3: TGCGCCAGCAGCCAACTTCCTAGGGACAGGAGCTCCCAAGAGACCCAGTACTTC. Translation gives CASSQLPRDRSSQETQYF.

The table lists this clonotype with many counts. CDR3 in amino acids: CASSSLSGQPQHF. CDR3 coding DNA: TGTGCCAGCAGCTCCTTATCGGGGCAGCCCCAGCATTTT. The J gene is TRBJ1-5, the V gene TRBV7-3; D uncertain. V shed 4 bases and J shed 7 bases, with 11 bases lying between them. This CDR3 has 13 residues. The V gene's germline CDR1 is SGHTA and CDR2 FQGTGA.

The chain links TRBV9 to TRBJ2-5; perhaps TRBD2 as D (5 bases). The germline V gene has CDR1 SGDLS and CDR2 YYNGEE. There are 16 residues in the CDR3. Between the trimmed V and J ends, which lost 1 base and 1 base, there was a span of 14 bases. The CDR3 nucleotides are TGTGCCAGCAGCGTATCAAGCGGACCCCCCCAAGAGACCCAGTACTTC. Amino acid sequence: CASSVSSGPPQETQYF.

The sample holds one count of this clonotype. The chain carries TRBV6-6 and TRBJ2-3, with 14 bases aligning to TRBD2. The CDR3 extends over 16 amino acids. V was clipped by 4 bases and J by 5 bases; unmatched bases: 5. Looked up from germline, CDR1 is MNHNY and CDR2 is SVGAGI (reference sequence). The CDR3 DNA reads as TGTGCCAGCAGTTTGGGACTAGCGGGAGTGGGAGATACGCAGTATTTT. Its protein product is CASSLGLAGVGDTQYF.

This clonotype has a count of ten or more. This chain links TRBV7-8 with TRBJ2-7; D unresolved. Trimming cost V 6 bases and J 1 base, with 16 bases left between them. The CDR3 loop spans 15 amino acids. In germline, CDR1 is SGHVS, CDR2 FQNEAQ. The CDR3 spells CASSKSRVESYEQYF. CDR3 DNA: TGTGCCAGCAGTAAATCCCGAGTCGAGTCCTACGAGCAGTACTTC.

In its sample, this clonotype was seen many times. CDR3: CSANPVSSTGYEQFF. The CDR3 coding sequence is TGCAGTGCTAATCCCGTTAGCTCGACGGGCTATGAGCAGTTCTTC. This chain links TRBV20-1 with TRBJ2-1; D not certain. V was shortened by 4 bases and J by 8 bases, with 21 bases between the two germline ends. This CDR3 region has 15 residues. Germline V CDR1 and CDR2: DFQATT, SNEGSKA (reference sequence).

This clonotype was seen repeatedly, ten times or more. This chain links TRBV6-5 with TRBJ2-7, with 7 bases that match TRBD1. This CDR3 contains 12 residues. Germline trimming cut 6 bases from V and 7 bases from J; bases unmatched to any gene: 6. Germline values: CDR1 MNHEY, CDR2 SVGAGI. CDR3 amino acids: CASSDRVGEQYF. The CDR3 region has the DNA TGTGCCAGCAGCGACAGGGTGGGTGAGCAGTACTTC.

This clonotype was recorded many times. One end of the junction varies from germline; a read error may be responsible. This sequence joins TRBV5-5 and TRBJ2-1; D possibly matches TRBD1 or TRBD2 (5 bases each). The CDR3 loop spans 15 amino acids. Germline V CDR1 and CDR2: SGHKS, YYEKEE (reference sequence). The CDR3 sequence is CASTLIGTIANEQFF. CDR3 bases: TGTGCCAGCACCTTGATCGGGACGATCGCTAATGAGCAGTTCTTC.

The chain is built from TRBV3-1 and TRBJ2-2; 14 nucleotides match TRBD2. This CDR3 is built from 19 residues. CDR1 LGHDT and CDR2 YNNKEL come from the germline V gene (reference sequence). Trimming cost V 4 bases and J 2 bases; bases outside gene matches: 9. The CDR3, as DNA: TGTGCCAGCAGCCCTCATACCGGGACTAGCGGGGGCAACACCGGGGAGCTGTTTTTT. Its translation: CASSPHTGTSGGNTGELFF.

This clonotype was recorded at least ten times. The chain recombines TRBV7-2 with TRBJ2-7, with TRBD2 as a possible D gene (5 bases). The germline CDR1 and CDR2 sequences are SGHTA and FQGNSA. Trimming pared 1 base from V and 2 bases from J, leaving 6 bases between. This CDR3 spans 13 amino acids. CDR3 bases: TGTGCCAGCAGCTTAGAAGCGGCCTACGAGCAGTACTTC. Its translation is CASSLEAAYEQYF.

This clonotype was seen ten or more times. The chain combines TRBV9 with TRBJ2-3; 13 positions match TRBD2. The CDR3 consists of 17 residues. V was pared by 5 bases and J by 4 bases, with 10 bases of the junction left unmatched. Germline CDR1 and CDR2: SGDLS and YYNGEE. CDR3 loop: CASSILAGGPIPDTQYF. CDR3 DNA: TGTGCCAGCAGTATACTAGCGGGAGGGCCGATCCCAGATACGCAGTATTTT.

This chain links TRBV19 with TRBJ2-7; 11 bases are a match to TRBD1. CDR1 LNHDA and CDR2 SQIVND come from the germline V gene (reference sequence). There are 15 residues in the CDR3. The V and J ends lost 1 base and 2 bases, in that order; junction bases with no gene match: 1. CDR3 coding DNA: TGTGCCAGTAGTATAGGGGACAGGGGGACCTACGAGCAGTACTTC. Translated, it gives CASSIGDRGTYEQYF.

This clonotype was found many times. J is TRBJ2-1 and V is TRBV9, with 10 bases identical to TRBD2. The CDR3 length is 17 residues. V was pared by 0 bases and J by 0 bases, with 3 bases of the junction left unmatched. The germline gives CDR1 SGDLS, CDR2 YYNGEE. The chain's CDR3 is CASSVEASGSSYNEQFF. The CDR3, as DNA: TGTGCCAGCAGCGTAGAGGCTAGCGGGAGCTCCTACAATGAGCAGTTCTTC.

The V and J genes are TRBV27 and TRBJ2-3; D uncertain. With 1 base removed from V and 5 bases from J, the gap between germline ends came to 19 bases. This CDR3 has 17 residues. Looked up from germline, CDR1 is MNHEY and CDR2 is SMNVEV (reference sequence). The CDR3 region has the DNA TGTGCCAGCAGTTTATACCGCCGACCCACGAGGAGAGATACGCAGTATTTT. Protein: CASSLYRRPTRRDTQYF.

This clonotype was seen ten or more times. The chain recombines TRBV7-9 with TRBJ2-6; D gene unclear. The germline gives CDR1 SEHNR, CDR2 FQNEAQ (reference sequence). The CDR3 extends over 12 amino acids. V dropped 6 bases and J dropped 1 base, with 1 base sitting between them. CDR3 loop: CASRSGANVLTF. CDR3 in DNA: TGTGCCAGCAGGTCTGGGGCCAACGTCCTGACTTTC.

This clonotype occurred many times. J is TRBJ1-4 and V is TRBV7-9; D unresolved. Trimming removed 0 bases at V and 14 bases at J, with 10 bases between. Germline loops: CDR1 SEHNR, CDR2 FQNEAQ (reference sequence). The length of the CDR3 is 12 residues. CDR3: CASSLAGRSLFF. The CDR3 DNA reads as TGTGCCAGCAGCTTAGCGGGGAGGAGTCTGTTTTTT.

This clonotype was seen ten or more times. The J gene is TRBJ2-5, the V gene TRBV6-1; 7 bases match TRBD1. Per the germline V gene, CDR1 is MNHNS and CDR2 is SASEGT. With V trimmed by 5 bases and J by 4 bases, 7 bases remained unmatched. The CDR3 runs 14 residues. CDR3 in amino acids: CASSSSTGLETQYF. The CDR3, as DNA: TGTGCCAGCAGTTCCTCGACAGGGTTAGAGACCCAGTACTTC.

This clonotype was seen many times. The rearrangement links TRBV5-5 to TRBJ2-2; D is ambiguous. Trimming pared 1 base from V and 2 bases from J, leaving 3 bases between. The germline V gene encodes CDR1 SGHKS and CDR2 YYEKEE (reference sequence). The length of the CDR3 is 13 residues. CDR3 coding DNA: TGTGCCAGCAGCTTGTATAACACCGGGGAGCTGTTTTTT. Residues: CASSLYNTGELFF.

This clonotype occurred many times. The V and J genes are TRBV5-6 and TRBJ2-5; TRBD1 matches 11 bases. V lost 1 base and J lost 5; bases outside the gene matches: 10. This CDR3 region has 17 residues. Germline CDR1 is SGHDT and CDR2 is YYEEEE. The CDR3 sequence: CASSLTWGTGGRETQYF. The CDR3 coding sequence is TGTGCCAGCAGCTTGACCTGGGGGACAGGGGGAAGGGAGACCCAGTACTTC.

There are many counts of this clonotype. The chain joins TRBV2 to TRBJ1-6; 9 bases fit TRBD1. J was trimmed by 7 bases and V by 6 bases; bases with no gene match: 4. This CDR3 spans 14 amino acids. The germline gives CDR1 SNHLY, CDR2 FYNNEI. The chain's CDR3 is CASRGTGRNSPLHF. In DNA, the CDR3 is TGTGCCAGCAGAGGGACAGGGAGAAATTCACCCCTCCACTTT.